The 16 T cell receptor beta chains listed next were all sequenced from one sample in a study of cytomegalovirus exposure and HLA in healthy donors. Repertoires were generated with immunoSEQ multiplex PCR, while TCRdb's copy carries only in-frame clones and drops some. The repertoire includes about 240,000 clones, about 86% of them detected once, and around 3% sits in the top ten. Sequences were obtained from PBMCs. These receptors came from a man between 18 and 35 years old in good health and CMV-seronegative.

V and J are TRBV5-1 and TRBJ2-7; no reliable D call. The germline gives CDR1 SGHRS, CDR2 YFSETQ. The length of the CDR3 is 13 residues. The germline V and J ends were trimmed by 1 base and 8 bases, with 13 bases remaining between them. CDR3 nucleotide sequence: TGCGCCAGCAGCTTGTTCCGAGAACCAAAGCAGTACTTC. Residues: CASSLFREPKQYF.

J is TRBJ1-5 and V is TRBV28, with a tentative D call TRBD1 (5 bases). V was shortened by 6 bases and J by 1 base, with 10 bases between the two germline ends. The germline V gene has CDR1 MDHEN and CDR2 SYDVKM. The CDR3 length is 14 residues. The CDR3 loop reads CASSYPGSNQPQHF. The CDR3, as DNA: TGTGCCAGCAGCTACCCAGGGAGCAATCAGCCCCAGCATTTT.

The J gene is TRBJ2-5, the V gene TRBV2; TRBD1 aligns across 7 bases. This CDR3 comprises 15 residues. Looked up from germline, CDR1 is SNHLY and CDR2 is FYNNEI. The V segment lost 2 bases and the J segment 3 bases; nucleotides outside the gene matches: 6. CDR3 DNA: TGTGCCAGCAGTGAAAGGGACAGCCAAGAAGAGACCCAGTACTTC. This gives the protein CASSERDSQEETQYF.

V usage is TRBV5-6 and J usage is TRBJ2-3; no clear D gene. Looked up from germline, CDR1 is SGHDT and CDR2 is YYEEEE. Between the trimmed V and J ends, which lost 1 base and 2 bases, there was a span of 8 bases. CDR3 length equals 14 residues. CDR3 nucleotides: TGTGCCAGCAGCTTGTCGGCGGACACAGATACGCAGTATTTT. This translates into CASSLSADTDTQYF.

V and J are TRBV4-1 and TRBJ1-4; no firm D call. The CDR3 consists of 13 residues. The V and J ends lost 4 bases and 8 bases respectively, with 11 bases between them. The V gene's germline CDR1 is MGHRA and CDR2 YSYEKL. CDR3 nucleotides: TGCGCCAGCAGCCCCTTCGAGTCCGAAAAACTGTTTTTT. This encodes CASSPFESEKLFF.

The chain recombines TRBV25-1 with TRBJ2-2; a weak D match, TRBD2 (6 bases). The germline V gene has CDR1 MGHDK and CDR2 SYGVNS. The length of the CDR3 is 13 residues. V lost 6 bases and J lost 5, with 10 bases in between. The chain's CDR3 is CASRTGGTGELFF. As DNA, the CDR3 is TGTGCCAGCAGGACCGGGGGAACCGGGGAGCTGTTTTTT. Supplemented by reference TRBV25-1 and TRBJ2-2, the full variable domain reads EADIYQTPRYLVIGTGKKITLECSQTMGHDKMYWYQQDPGMELHLIHYSYGVNSTEKGDLSSESTVSRIRTEHFPLTLESARPSHTSQYLCASRTGGTGELFFGEGSRLTVL.

The V and J genes are TRBV28 and TRBJ1-2, with D unresolved. V lost 3 bases to trimming and J lost 2 bases, with 10 bases between them. The CDR3 contains 14 residues. Germline V gives CDR1 MDHEN, CDR2 SYDVKM. The CDR3 DNA is TGTGCCAGCAGTTTTAGAAGCTTAAACTATGGCTACACCTTC. Translated: CASSFRSLNYGYTF.

This clone was counted a single time. The V call is TRBV4-1, the J call TRBJ2-7; D perhaps matches TRBD2 (6 bases). Germline assignment: CDR1 MGHRA and CDR2 YSYEKL. V dropped 0 bases and J dropped 4 bases, with 10 bases sitting between them. The CDR3 contains 14 residues. The CDR3 here is CASSQDWGEYEQYF. The CDR3 nucleotides are TGCGCCAGCAGCCAAGATTGGGGGGAGTACGAGCAGTACTTC.

The V gene is TRBV7-2, the J gene TRBJ1-5; D perhaps matches TRBD1 (6 bases). Germline CDR1 SGHTA, CDR2 FQGNSA. The CDR3 consists of 14 residues. Between the trimmed V and J ends, which lost 5 bases and 4 bases, there was a span of 12 bases. The CDR3 is CASSDSQGNQPQHF. DNA of the CDR3: TGTGCCAGCAGCGACTCCCAGGGGAATCAGCCCCAGCATTTT.

The chain couples TRBV4-1 to TRBJ1-5; tentative D call: TRBD1 (5 bases). The CDR3 length is 15 residues. Trimming cost V 5 bases and J 2 bases, with 13 bases left between them. Germline-derived CDR1 and CDR2 are MGHRA and YSYEKL. Written as DNA, the CDR3 is TGCGCCAGCAGCATGGGGGGTTTTGGCAATCAGCCCCAGCATTTT. Translated: CASSMGGFGNQPQHF.

Written as DNA, the CDR3 is TGTGCCAGCAGCTTGACACAGACAGGGGGAGGGGGAGAGACCCAGTACTTC. Amino acids: CASSLTQTGGGGETQYF. This chain uses TRBV5-6 with TRBJ2-5, with 9 bases fitting TRBD1. The germline V gene has CDR1 SGHDT and CDR2 YYEEEE. The CDR3 runs 17 residues. The V and J ends lost 1 base and 4 bases, in that order; junction bases with no gene match: 11.

This clone occurred once. The chain links TRBV7-9 to TRBJ1-2; the D is unclear. In germline, CDR1 is SEHNR, CDR2 FQNEAQ (reference sequence). The CDR3 sequence is 15 residues long. V lost 5 bases and J 6 bases, leaving 19 bases between the germline ends. CDR3 loop: CASSQSLEGADGYTF. CDR3 DNA: TGTGCCAGCAGCCAGTCCTTGGAGGGCGCGGATGGCTACACCTTC.

The V and J genes are TRBV2 and TRBJ1-1, with a weak D call TRBD1 (5 bases). V lost 11 bases and J 1 base, leaving 8 bases between the germline ends. CDR1 SNHLY and CDR2 FYNNEI come from the germline V gene. CDR3 length equals 11 residues. CDR3 nucleotides: TGTGCCGGGGGAGGGAACACTGAAGCTTTCTTT. As protein: CAGGGNTEAFF.

This clone was seen a few times. The CDR3 ends on some other residue instead of the conserved phenylalanine or tryptophan, so this is likely a read error. The limits of the CDR3 on the DNA are not certain, so only TCRdb's listed CDR3 is given. The V gene is TRBV2, the J gene TRBJ2-7; the DNA was not used to check the table's D call, TRBD1. The CDR3 sequence runs 10 residues, both termini included. In germline, CDR1 is SNHLY, CDR2 FYNNEI. This CDR3 is CASSLTGIHL.

The chain is built from TRBV6-1 and TRBJ1-2; the D is unclear. Per the germline V gene, CDR1 is MNHNS and CDR2 is SASEGT. V gave up 9 bases and J gave up 6 bases, with 2 bases separating them. The CDR3 spans 8 residues. CDR3 in amino acids: CASNGYTF. CDR3 DNA: TGTGCCAGTAATGGCTACACCTTC.

The gene calls are TRBV20-1 and TRBJ2-7; 9 nucleotides agree with TRBD1. Unmatched junction bases numbered 1, after V lost 7 bases and J lost 3 bases. CDR3 length: 11 amino acids. Per germline, CDR1 DFQATT and CDR2 SNEGSKA (reference sequence). The chain's CDR3 is CSGGQGYEQYF. CDR3 sequence (DNA): TGCAGTGGGGGACAGGGCTACGAGCAGTACTTC.